The rows below give T cell receptor beta chains drawn from one sample of a study of T cell responses to AZD1222 COVID-19 vaccine. Using immunoSEQ multiplex PCR, the repertoire was profiled, and TCRdb retains in-frame clones only, with some absent. This sample has approximately 97,000 clones, with approximately 81% found just once. The sequencing used peripheral blood, collected on day 0 of AZD1222 vaccination. These TCRs come from an adult in good health. Both conserved end residues are part of each CDR3. The D gene is left open where the match is weak. Size is stated for part of the rows, as once, few or many counts, or as a class when the clone is expanded.

V gene,D gene,J gene,clone size,CDR3 protein,CDR3 DNA
TRBV5-1,.,TRBJ1-1,.,CASSPGRMNTEAFF,TGCGCCAGCAGCCCTGGACGGATGAACACTGAAGCTTTCTTT
TRBV27,.,TRBJ1-5,.,CASSFQGPYSNQPQHF,TGTGCCAGCAGTTTTCAGGGGCCCTATAGCAATCAGCCCCAGCATTTT
TRBV5-1,.,TRBJ1-1,.,CASSGPSTARDTEAFF,TGCGCCAGCAGCGGCCCATCGACAGCAAGGGACACTGAAGCTTTCTTT
TRBV10-3,.,TRBJ1-3,.,CATSSWGNTIYF,TGTGCCACCTCATCCTGGGGAAACACCATATATTTT
TRBV10-3,.,TRBJ2-1,.,CAISIGGDEQFF,TGTGCCATCTCGATAGGGGGGGATGAGCAGTTCTTC
TRBV28,.,TRBJ1-4,.,CASSARTQLFF,TGTGCCAGCAGCGCCAGGACGCAGCTGTTTTTT
TRBV27,.,TRBJ1-4,.,CASSLVKERGEKLFF,TGTGCCAGCAGTTTAGTTAAGGAAAGGGGTGAAAAACTGTTTTTT
TRBV4-2,.,TRBJ1-2,.,CASSQIETYGYTF,TGTGCCAGCAGCCAAATTGAGACCTATGGCTACACCTTC
TRBV15,TRBD1,TRBJ2-5,.,CATSTPGQERETQYF,TGTGCCACCAGCACACCCGGACAGGAGAGAGAGACCCAGTACTTC
TRBV2,.,TRBJ2-2,.,CASSEQAGIGELFF,TGTGCCAGCAGCGAACAGGCCGGAATCGGGGAGCTGTTTTTT
TRBV2,.,TRBJ1-1,few,CASRDMNTEAFF,TGTGCCAGCAGGGACATGAACACTGAAGCTTTCTTT
TRBV5-4,.,TRBJ2-6,.,CASSPRTGAPGANVLTF,TGTGCCAGCAGCCCACGAACCGGGGCCCCTGGGGCCAACGTCCTGACTTTC
TRBV5-6,TRBD1,TRBJ1-2,.,CASSHYGTANYGYTF,TGTGCCAGCAGCCACTACGGGACAGCGAACTATGGCTACACCTTC
TRBV19,.,TRBJ1-5,.,CASSMTPGRGGRIGQPQHF,TGTGCCAGTAGTATGACGCCTGGCAGGGGAGGTAGAATTGGCCAGCCCCAGCATTTT
TRBV7-9,.,TRBJ1-4,.,CASSSRGGGNEKLFF,TGTGCCAGCAGCTCCCGGGGCGGCGGTAATGAAAAACTGTTTTTT
TRBV12-3/TRBV12-4,TRBD1,TRBJ1-2,few,CASSLEGQYGYTF,TGTGCCAGCAGCTTAGAGGGACAGTATGGCTACACCTTC
TRBV6-5,.,TRBJ2-2,.,CASRIAATGELFF,TGTGCCAGCAGAATAGCGGCCACCGGGGAGCTGTTTTTT
TRBV4-2,.,TRBJ1-4,.,CASSQTSGGTNEKLFF,TGTGCCAGCAGCCAAACATCAGGAGGAACTAATGAAAAACTGTTTTTT
TRBV27,.,TRBJ1-2,.,CASRPTGSGSYTF,TGTGCCAGCAGACCTACAGGGTCTGGTAGCTACACCTTC
TRBV14,.,TRBJ1-2,.,CASSQELDYGYTF,TGTGCCAGCAGCCAAGAATTAGACTATGGCTACACCTTC
TRBV28,.,TRBJ1-1,.,CASSSLSTGLGRGTEAFF,TGTGCCAGCAGTTCCCTCTCCACGGGCCTAGGGCGTGGCACTGAAGCTTTCTTT
TRBV10-3,.,TRBJ1-5,.,CATRGEGTLSNQPQHF,TGTGCCACCCGAGGAGAGGGAACCCTTAGCAATCAGCCCCAGCATTTT
TRBV3-1/TRBV3-2,.,TRBJ2-5,.,CASRRGVGETQYF,TGTGCCAGCAGACGAGGGGTCGGGGAGACCCAGTACTTC
TRBV7-7,.,TRBJ2-5,.,CASSLGGGRQETQYF,TGTGCTAGCAGCTTAGGGGGGGGCAGACAAGAGACCCAGTACTTC
TRBV5-1,.,TRBJ2-7,.,CASSLPGPEQYF,TGCGCCAGCAGCTTGCCGGGGCCCGAGCAGTACTTC
TRBV28,.,TRBJ2-1,once,CASSFKTIDNEQFF,TGTGCCAGCAGTTTCAAGACGATCGACAATGAGCAGTTCTTC
TRBV6-1,.,TRBJ2-1,.,CASSEAPRLYEQFF,TGTGCCAGCAGTGAAGCGCCTAGATTGTATGAGCAGTTCTTC
TRBV5-1,.,TRBJ2-3,.,CASSLGRGGTDTQYF,TGCGCCAGCAGCTTGGGGCGGGGAGGCACAGATACGCAGTATTTT
TRBV7-7,.,TRBJ1-3,.,CASSLNDRLGNTIYF,TGTGCTAGCAGCCTAAACGACAGATTGGGAAACACCATATATTTT
TRBV3-1/TRBV3-2,TRBD1,TRBJ1-4,.,CASSQVFVGTGDEKLFF,TGTGCCAGCAGCCAAGTATTTGTAGGGACAGGGGATGAAAAACTGTTTTTT
TRBV9,TRBD1,TRBJ1-3,.,CASSADRGGGNTIYF,TGTGCCAGCAGCGCCGACAGGGGTGGGGGAAACACCATATATTTT
TRBV27,.,TRBJ2-3,.,CASSLFGDTQYF,TGTGCCAGCAGTTTATTCGGGGATACGCAGTATTTT
TRBV9,TRBD1,TRBJ1-2,.,CASRPGTETGGYTF,TGTGCCAGCAGACCCGGGACAGAAACGGGTGGCTACACCTTC
TRBV27,.,TRBJ1-5,once,CASRPDGRPANQPQHF,TGTGCCAGCAGACCCGACGGCAGACCAGCCAATCAGCCCCAGCATTTT
TRBV30,.,TRBJ1-3,.,CAWRSSGNTIYF,TGTGCCTGGAGGTCCTCTGGAAACACCATATATTTT
TRBV15,TRBD1,TRBJ1-5,.,CATSRERGPTPQHF,TGTGCCACCAGCAGAGAGAGGGGGCCGACGCCCCAGCATTTT
TRBV29-1,TRBD1,TRBJ1-1,.,CSAMGAQGWAFF,TGCAGCGCCATGGGGGCACAGGGGTGGGCTTTCTTT
TRBV6-1,.,TRBJ1-2,.,CASSEAGQPRLGYTF,TGTGCCAGCAGTGAAGCTGGTCAGCCCCGCCTAGGCTACACCTTC
TRBV28,TRBD1,TRBJ1-5,.,CASGNTGGIGQPQHF,TGTGCCAGCGGTAATACAGGGGGGATAGGTCAGCCCCAGCATTTT
TRBV4-1,.,TRBJ1-5,once,CASSQDRVRGQPQHF,TGCGCCAGCAGCCAAGACAGGGTACGAGGACAGCCCCAGCATTTT
TRBV11-1,.,TRBJ2-3,.,CASSFRAQSDTQYF,TGTGCCAGCAGCTTTCGCGCCCAGTCAGATACGCAGTATTTT
TRBV7-2,TRBD2,TRBJ2-1,.,CASSSGGWSEQFF,TGTGCCAGCAGCTCGGGGGGGTGGAGTGAGCAGTTCTTC
TRBV27,.,TRBJ2-1,.,CASSSSLPNEQFF,TGTGCCAGCAGTTCCTCACTACCCAATGAGCAGTTCTTC
TRBV5-4,TRBD2,TRBJ2-3,.,CASSLASSGRGGDTQYF,TGTGCCAGCAGCTTGGCCAGCAGCGGGAGGGGCGGAGATACGCAGTATTTT